Each of the 25 T cell receptor beta chains below was sequenced from the same sample in a study of shared clonotypes between healthy human individuals. TCRdb's copy holds only in-frame clones and misses some; the assay was immunoSEQ multiplex PCR. The repertoire has about 680,000 clones, about 90% of them found once; the top ten carry 20% to 25%. Naivety among CD8 cells was defined by CD45RO negativity and positive CCR7 selection, thereby excluding terminally differentiated effector memory CD45RA+ cells. The sequencing input was naive CD8+ T cells sorted from blood. The source is a man between 25 and 39 years old in good health.

This chain uses TRBV10-3 with TRBJ2-3, with 10 bases lining up with TRBD2. There are 19 residues in the CDR3. From germline, CDR1 is ENHRY and CDR2 SYGVKD. V dropped 0 bases and J dropped 0; count of bases not matched to a gene: 9. The CDR3 region has the DNA TGTGCCATCAGTGAGTCAAACGGAAGAGCGGGAGGGAGCACAGATACGCAGTATTTT. This sequence encodes CAISESNGRAGGSTDTQYF.

The gene calls are TRBV29-1 and TRBJ1-1; 8 bases map to TRBD1. Germline V gene sequence: CDR1 SQVTM, CDR2 ANQGSEA. V gave up 7 bases and J gave up 0 bases; unmatched junction bases: 4. The CDR3 contains 13 residues. DNA for the CDR3: TGCAGCGCTAGGGACAGGCTGAACACTGAAGCTTTCTTT. Amino acid sequence: CSARDRLNTEAFF.

The gene calls are TRBV28 and TRBJ2-7; TRBD2 matches at 15 bases. Germline CDR1 MDHEN, CDR2 SYDVKM. This CDR3 has 22 residues. V shed 1 base, J shed 0 bases, and the junction held 16 bases outside the gene matches. Here the CDR3 reads CASSLFLQLAGTSGRLSYEQYF. The DNA of the CDR3 is TGTGCCAGCAGTTTATTCCTCCAATTGGCCGGGACTAGCGGGAGGCTCTCCTACGAGCAGTACTTC.

This rearrangement joins TRBV27 to TRBJ2-3; 8 nucleotides line up with TRBD2. CDR1 MNHEY and CDR2 SMNVEV come from the germline V gene (reference sequence). Unmatched junction bases numbered 16, after V lost 6 bases and J lost 5 bases. This CDR3 has 17 amino acids. CDR3 coding DNA: TGTGCCAGCAGACCAAACCTAGCGGGTCACTTACAAGATACGCAGTATTTT. Translation: CASRPNLAGHLQDTQYF.

The CDR3 protein is CASSWGLAGDDEQFF. The CDR3 DNA follows: TGCGCCAGCAGCTGGGGACTAGCGGGAGACGATGAGCAGTTCTTC. This chain links TRBV5-1 with TRBJ2-1, with 14 bases matching TRBD2. Germline values: CDR1 SGHRS, CDR2 YFSETQ. Losses at the gene ends were 3 bases for V and 8 bases for J; bases not matched to a gene: 4. This CDR3 is 15 amino acids long. Full variable domain (rest looked up from reference TRBV5-1 and TRBJ2-1): KAGVTQTPRYLIKTRGQQVTLSCSPISGHRSVSWYQQTPGQGLQFLFEYFSETQRNKGNFPGRFSGRQFSNSRSEMNVSTLELGDSALYLCASSWGLAGDDEQFFGPGTRLTVL.

V gene TRBV4-3 combines with J gene TRBJ1-5; D is unresolved. V was trimmed by 0 bases and J by 0 bases, leaving 6 bases between them. This CDR3 has 15 amino acids. In germline, CDR1 is LGHNA, CDR2 YSLEER. The CDR3 DNA is TGCGCCAGCAGCCAAGACGGGGTTAGCAATCAGCCCCAGCATTTT. Residues: CASSQDGVSNQPQHF.

The chain is built from TRBV10-3 and TRBJ2-6; 9 bases match TRBD1. The CDR3 length is 18 residues. From germline, CDR1 is ENHRY and CDR2 SYGVKD. J lost 0 bases, V lost 4 bases, and 7 bases had no gene match. DNA for the CDR3: TGTGCCATCAGTGCTCCGGGACAGGGTGACTCTGGGGCCAACGTCCTGACTTTC. Residues: CAISAPGQGDSGANVLTF.

The chain joins TRBV11-2 to TRBJ1-1, with D perhaps matching TRBD1 (6 bases). Germline V CDR1 and CDR2: SGHAT, FQNNGV. The V gene lost 11 bases and the J gene lost 4 bases, with 17 bases spanning the gap. CDR3 length: 13 residues. The CDR3 DNA sequence: TGTGCCTGCAATCGAAGGGGGTTCACTGAAGCTTTCTTT. Its protein is CACNRRGFTEAFF.

The chain has TRBV5-1 and TRBJ2-7, with D perhaps matching TRBD1 (7 bases). The CDR3 is made up of 16 amino acids. V was shortened by 0 bases and J by 0 bases, with 13 bases between the two germline ends. Germline V CDR1 and CDR2: SGHRS, YFSETQ. CDR3 in amino acids: CASSLVGGQSSYEQYF. The CDR3 DNA reads TGCGCCAGCAGCTTGGTCGGGGGACAGAGCTCCTACGAGCAGTACTTC.

CDR3 residues: CASSRWEGYNEQFF. For the CDR3, the DNA is TGTGCCAGCAGCCGGTGGGAGGGGTACAATGAGCAGTTCTTC. The chain combines TRBV6-5 with TRBJ2-1, with 7 bases lining up with TRBD2. In germline, CDR1 is MNHEY, CDR2 SVGAGI. The CDR3 consists of 14 residues. V lost 6 bases and J lost 4; bases outside the gene matches: 6.

The chain employs TRBV25-1 and TRBJ2-1; 8 bases are a match to TRBD1. The trim removed 3 bases at V and 7 bases at J, leaving 8 bases unmatched. The CDR3 loop spans 15 amino acids. From germline, CDR1 is MGHDK and CDR2 SYGVNS. The CDR3 DNA is TGTGCCAGCAGTGAGCCGGGACAGGCGGGGAATGAGCAGTTCTTC. Amino acid sequence: CASSEPGQAGNEQFF.

This clone was seen once. This chain joins TRBV27 and TRBJ2-3; no firm D call. Germline V lookup: CDR1 MNHEY, CDR2 SMNVEV (reference sequence). With 4 bases removed from V and 1 base from J, the gap between germline ends came to 15 bases. The CDR3 runs 16 residues. The CDR3 here is CASSSIRISRTDTQYF. In DNA, the CDR3 is TGTGCCAGCAGTTCAATCCGAATAAGTCGCACAGATACGCAGTATTTT.

The gene calls are TRBV5-6 and TRBJ2-5; 11 positions match TRBD2. The CDR3 covers 15 residues. J lost 2 bases, V lost 3 bases, and 3 bases had no gene match. CDR1 is SGHDT, CDR2 YYEEEE, per germline. Written as DNA, the CDR3 is TGTGCCAGCAGCTCTCTAGCGGGAGGTCAAGAGACCCAGTACTTC. It translates to CASSSLAGGQETQYF.

The chain carries TRBV10-3 and TRBJ2-2; D is possibly TRBD1 (6 bases). The length of the CDR3 is 16 residues. V was trimmed by 3 bases and J by 1 base, leaving 12 bases between them. The germline V gene has CDR1 ENHRY and CDR2 SYGVKD. The CDR3 loop is CAISETTGMNTGELFF. The CDR3 DNA reads TGTGCCATCAGTGAAACAACAGGGATGAACACCGGGGAGCTGTTTTTT.

In DNA form, the CDR3 reads TGTGCCAGCAGCTTTTTAAAACACGGGGGCAATGAGCAGTTCTTC. It yields the protein CASSFLKHGGNEQFF. V gene TRBV11-2 combines with J gene TRBJ2-1; possible D gene TRBD2, 6 bases. CDR3 length: 15 residues. The germline V gene has CDR1 SGHAT and CDR2 FQNNGV. Trimming left V 3 bases short and J 6 bases short, with 15 bases between.

V usage is TRBV7-9 and J usage is TRBJ2-3; D not certain. CDR1 SEHNR and CDR2 FQNEAQ come from the germline V gene (reference sequence). The CDR3 has 11 amino acids. Trimming cost V 8 bases and J 2 bases, with 5 bases left between them. CDR3 protein: CASEYTDTQYF. CDR3 in DNA: TGTGCCAGCGAATACACAGATACGCAGTATTTT.

V gene TRBV4-1 combines with J gene TRBJ1-2, with D uncertain. With 0 bases removed from V and 1 base from J, the gap between germline ends came to 18 bases. The germline V gene encodes CDR1 MGHRA and CDR2 YSYEKL. The CDR3 loop spans 18 amino acids. CDR3 nucleotides: TGCGCCAGCAGCCAAGATTTACCAAGGGCGGCGTATAACTATGGCTACACCTTC. This codes for CASSQDLPRAAYNYGYTF.

V is TRBV6-5 and J is TRBJ2-1, with D maybe TRBD2 (6 bases). Germline V gene sequence: CDR1 MNHEY, CDR2 SVGAGI. V gave up 4 bases and J gave up 0 bases, with 13 bases separating them. The CDR3 is 16 amino acids. CDR3 region: CASSSISGSSYNEQFF. The CDR3 bases are TGTGCCAGCAGTTCTATTAGCGGCAGCTCCTACAATGAGCAGTTCTTC.

This clone has just a few counts. This chain joins TRBV10-2 and TRBJ1-5; the D is unclear. Germline assignment: CDR1 WSHSY and CDR2 SAAADI. CDR3 length: 13 amino acids. Trimming removed 7 bases from V and 5 bases from J, with 12 bases in between. In nucleotides, the CDR3 is TGCGCCAGCAACTCCAAGGCGTATCAGCCCCAGCATTTT. Translating gives CASNSKAYQPQHF.

The chain has TRBV6-1 and TRBJ2-2, with D tentatively TRBD1 (6 bases). The V gene lost 4 bases and the J gene lost 3 bases, with 9 bases spanning the gap. Per germline, CDR1 MNHNS and CDR2 SASEGT. The CDR3 has 14 amino acids. CDR3 in amino acids: CASSADRYTGELFF. Written as DNA, the CDR3 is TGTGCCAGCAGTGCGGACAGATACACCGGGGAGCTGTTTTTT.

This clone has just a few counts. The V gene is TRBV10-2, the J gene TRBJ1-2; no definite D call. Germline-derived CDR1 and CDR2 are WSHSY and SAAADI. The CDR3 contains 12 residues. V shed 2 bases and J shed 6 bases, with 7 bases lying between them. The CDR3 DNA reads TGCGCCAGCAGTGAGGGGAGCCATGGCTACACCTTC. Its protein product is CASSEGSHGYTF.

This chain joins TRBV19 and TRBJ2-1; 7 bases line up with TRBD2. Germline V gene data show CDR1 as LNHDA and CDR2 as SQIVND (reference sequence). The CDR3 sequence is 13 residues long. The ends lost 10 bases at V and 3 bases at J; junction bases unmatched: 6. The CDR3 loop is CATAGANYNEQFF. DNA of the CDR3: TGTGCCACTGCGGGAGCAAACTACAATGAGCAGTTCTTC. The full variable domain, its missing parts supplied by reference TRBV19 and TRBJ2-1, is DGGITQSPKYLFRKEGQNVTLSCEQNLNHDAMYWYRQDPGQGLRLIYYSQIVNDFQKGDIAEGYSVSREKKESFPLTVTSAQKNPTAFYLCATAGANYNEQFFGPGTRLTVL.

There are a few counts of this clone. A much more abundant neighbour one base away suggests this may be a read error. Other DNA sequences in the same sample also yield this CDR3. The J gene is TRBJ1-1, the V gene TRBV6-5; D unclear. From germline, CDR1 is MNHEY and CDR2 SVGAGI. V was shortened by 0 bases and J by 2 bases, with 1 base between the two germline ends. The CDR3 consists of 12 residues. The CDR3 sequence is CASSYSNTEAFF. CDR3 nucleotide sequence: TGTGCCAGCAGTTACTCAAACACTGAAGCTTTCTTT.

The rearrangement joins TRBV27 to TRBJ2-7; TRBD1 might be the D (6 bases). V lost 7 bases and J 4 bases, leaving 17 bases between the germline ends. This CDR3 contains 14 residues. Germline loops: CDR1 MNHEY, CDR2 SMNVEV (reference sequence). The CDR3 spells CASNTGTILYEQYF. In DNA form, the CDR3 reads TGTGCCAGCAATACCGGGACAATCCTTTACGAGCAGTACTTC.

The CDR3 DNA sequence: TGTGCCAGCAGATTCGGACAGGGAGCCTACAATGAGCAGTTCTTC. As protein: CASRFGQGAYNEQFF. The rearrangement uses TRBV13 and TRBJ2-1; 8 nucleotides align to TRBD1. Germline values: CDR1 PRHDT, CDR2 FYEKMQ (reference sequence). The CDR3 loop spans 15 amino acids. V trimming: 6 bases; J trimming: 2 bases; junction bases outside the gene matches: 6.